This T cell receptor (beta chain) was recorded in a study of T cells in localized non-small cell lung cancer. Study-wide results and caveats: A median of roughly 55 of the top 100 tumor clones appeared in adjacent lung, which was paired and uninvolved. Measurement of T cell clonality placed uninvolved adjacent lung highest, above the level in tumor. Density of T cells in blood, when higher, went with longer overall survival. The study sequenced only one region of the tumor. As a result, intratumor heterogeneity could not be excluded and remains possible.

About this clone itself: Its antigen remains unknown.

The CDR3 is 16 amino acids. The trim removed 4 bases at V and 4 bases at J, leaving 10 bases unmatched. The V gene's germline CDR1 is SGDLS and CDR2 YYNGEE. Sequencing used immunoSEQ multiplex PCR; TCRdb keeps in-frame clones, though not all of them. This table holds around 18,000 clones, about four fifths found once. The TCR sequence derives from a female donor over 55 with stage I lung adenocarcinoma. Source: peripheral blood, taken before any cancer treatment. This chain links TRBV9 with TRBJ2-2; TRBD1 matches at 7 bases. The DNA of the CDR3 is TGTGCCAGCAGCCCATCGACAGGGCTTATCACCGGGGAGCTGTTTTTT. Translated, it gives CASSPSTGLITGELFF.